The 21 T cell receptor beta chains presented below share a single source sample, sequenced in a study of blood T cell repertoires in COVID-19. TCRdb's copy holds only in-frame clones and misses some; the assay was immunoSEQ multiplex PCR. Among roughly 140,000 clones, about 86% were seen once, and the ten largest hold around 8.4%. The sequenced material came from peripheral blood. Source of these receptors: a human donor in a cohort sampled during active COVID-19.

This clone was seen a handful of times. The chain recombines TRBV9 with TRBJ2-2; D remains unclear. Trimming cost V 3 bases and J 0 bases, with 9 bases left between them. The CDR3 has 15 residues. Germline CDR1 SGDLS, CDR2 YYNGEE. For the CDR3, the DNA is TGTGCCAGCAGCGGGAAGACACCGAACACCGGGGAGCTGTTTTTT. It specifies CASSGKTPNTGELFF.

The V gene is TRBV5-4, the J gene TRBJ2-1; 7 nucleotides align to TRBD1. Losses at the gene ends were 2 bases for V and 4 bases for J; bases not matched to a gene: 6. Germline-derived CDR1 and CDR2 are SGHNT and YYREEE (reference sequence). CDR3 length equals 15 residues. Here the CDR3 DNA reads TGTGCCAGCAGCTTCGGGACAGTAGGGTACAATGAGCAGTTCTTC. The encoded protein is CASSFGTVGYNEQFF.

The chain is built from TRBV28 and TRBJ2-7, with D perhaps TRBD2 (5 bases). V was clipped by 3 bases and J by 4 bases, with 7 bases between them. Germline V gene data show CDR1 as MDHEN and CDR2 as SYDVKM. The CDR3 runs 12 residues. DNA of the CDR3: TGTGCCAGCAGTTTTGAGGGTTACGAGCAGTACTTC. This sequence encodes CASSFEGYEQYF.

CDR3 sequence reads: CASSSRRDCYEQYF. The CDR3 DNA reads as TGTGCCAGCAGCTCTCGCAGGGATTGCTACGAGCAGTACTTC. V is TRBV3-1 (or the pseudogene TRBV3-2) and J is TRBJ2-7, with D perhaps matching TRBD1 (5 bases). Germline V gene data show CDR1 as LGHDT and CDR2 as YNNKEL (reference sequence). The CDR3 contains 14 residues. Trimming cost V 5 bases and J 3 bases, with 14 bases left between them.

This sequence joins TRBV18 and TRBJ2-7; 7 bases fit TRBD2. Trimming at V came to 3 bases and at J to 5 bases, leaving 1 base not matched to a gene. The CDR3 loop spans 12 amino acids. Per the germline V gene, CDR1 is KGHSH and CDR2 is LQKENI. The CDR3 protein is CASSPGGHEQYF. In DNA form, the CDR3 reads TGTGCCAGCTCACCGGGAGGGCACGAGCAGTACTTC.

The chain joins TRBV19 to TRBJ2-7; 7 bases align to TRBD1. Looked up from germline, CDR1 is LNHDA and CDR2 is SQIVND (reference sequence). This CDR3 is 15 amino acids long. J lost 4 bases, V lost 5 bases, and 11 bases had no gene match. CDR3 loop: CASSPRTGQTYEQYF. For the CDR3, the DNA is TGTGCCAGTAGTCCCCGGACAGGCCAAACTTACGAGCAGTACTTC.

The V gene is TRBV4-1, the J gene TRBJ2-6; 9 bases fit TRBD1. CDR3 length equals 16 residues. Unmatched junction bases numbered 5, after V lost 4 bases and J lost 4 bases. In germline, CDR1 is MGHRA, CDR2 YSYEKL. Here the CDR3 reads CASSPQGASGANVLTF. The CDR3 DNA sequence: TGCGCCAGCAGCCCACAGGGGGCCTCCGGGGCCAACGTCCTGACTTTC.

This chain joins TRBV6-2 or TRBV6-3 and TRBJ2-7; TRBD1 agrees at 11 bases. J gave up 0 bases and V 1 base, and 8 bases lay outside the gene matches. CDR3 length: 18 amino acids. The germline gives CDR1 MNHEY, CDR2 SVGEGT. The CDR3 nucleotides are TGTGCCAGCAGTTACTTGGGACAGGGGGTGTCGGACTCCTACGAGCAGTACTTC. Amino acids: CASSYLGQGVSDSYEQYF.

CDR3 protein: CASSLEGSGRGEAFF. The CDR3 region has the DNA TGTGCCAGCAGCTTAGAGGGGTCAGGACGAGGTGAAGCTTTCTTT. This rearrangement joins TRBV7-2 to TRBJ1-1; tentatively, D is TRBD1 (5 bases). Germline CDR1 and CDR2: SGHTA and FQGNSA. Trimming cost V 1 base and J 7 bases, with 16 bases left between them. The CDR3 consists of 15 residues.

This clone was counted a single time. The chain has TRBV28 and TRBJ1-4, with 9 bases matching TRBD1. V dropped 5 bases and J dropped 10; count of bases not matched to a gene: 17. CDR3 size: 17 residues. Per germline, CDR1 MDHEN and CDR2 SYDVKM. This chain's CDR3 is CASSTSGQGRRGLKLFF. In DNA, the CDR3 is TGTGCCAGCAGTACCTCGGGACAGGGCCGAAGGGGGCTAAAACTGTTTTTT.

The chain combines TRBV5-6 with TRBJ2-5; TRBD2 is a possible D gene (5 bases). CDR1 is SGHDT and CDR2 is YYEEEE in the germline V gene. Trimming removed 1 base from V and 4 bases from J, with 14 bases in between. The CDR3 runs 15 residues. The CDR3 DNA reads as TGTGCCAGCAGCTTGTATATTGTGGGAGTAGAGACCCAGTACTTC. Translation: CASSLYIVGVETQYF.

This sequence joins TRBV21-1 and TRBJ2-7; TRBD2 is taken as the D call from the table, unchecked against the DNA. TRBV21-1 is a known pseudogene. This CDR3 has 16 residues. The CDR3 reads CASSKAKREGLYEQYF. CDR3 nucleotides: TGTGCCAGCAGCAAAGCCAAGCGGGAGGGCCTCTACGAGCAGTACTTC.

The J gene is TRBJ2-7, the V gene TRBV2, with 12 bases that match TRBD1. The V and J ends lost 6 bases and 4 bases, in that order; junction bases with no gene match: 7. Germline V gene data show CDR1 as SNHLY and CDR2 as FYNNEI. The CDR3 contains 15 residues. CDR3 sequence (DNA): TGTGCCAGCAGAGTACCGGGACAGGGGGCATACGAGCAGTACTTC. Protein sequence: CASRVPGQGAYEQYF.

This clone was recorded once. The chain joins TRBV6-2 or TRBV6-3 to TRBJ2-1, with a tentative D call TRBD2 (5 bases). This CDR3 has 14 residues. Germline V lookup: CDR1 MNHEY, CDR2 SVGEGT. V was trimmed by 2 bases and J by 13 bases, leaving 18 bases between them. This chain's CDR3 is CASSYNQGLTAQFF. CDR3 DNA sequence: TGTGCCAGCAGTTACAACCAAGGACTGACTGCACAGTTCTTC.

The chain uses TRBV7-2 and TRBJ2-1; a weak D match, TRBD2 (6 bases). The CDR3 is made up of 19 amino acids. Trimming removed 3 bases at V and 0 bases at J, with 21 bases between. CDR1 and CDR2 (germline): SGHTA, FQGNSA. CDR3 coding DNA: TGTGCCAGCAGCTTGGTGGCTAGCGACCCAATCAGCTCCTACAATGAGCAGTTCTTC. Translated: CASSLVASDPISSYNEQFF.

This sequence joins TRBV19 and TRBJ1-5; 10 bases fit TRBD1. The CDR3 is 17 amino acids. J lost 3 bases, V lost 6 bases, and 11 bases had no gene match. Germline assignment: CDR1 LNHDA and CDR2 SQIVND (reference sequence). CDR3 DNA: TGTGCCAGTAGACCCCTCGACAGGGGGCTATTCAATCAGCCCCAGCATTTT. The encoded protein is CASRPLDRGLFNQPQHF.

This sequence joins TRBV7-9 and TRBJ2-7, with a weak D call TRBD2 (5 bases). This CDR3 spans 12 amino acids. The germline V and J ends were trimmed by 1 base and 6 bases, with 7 bases remaining between them. The germline V gene encodes CDR1 SEHNR and CDR2 FQNEAQ (reference sequence). CDR3 sequence reads: CASSLGRGEQYF. CDR3 bases: TGTGCCAGCAGCTTAGGTCGGGGCGAGCAGTACTTC. Full variable domain (remainder filled in from reference TRBV7-9 and TRBJ2-7): DTGVSQNPRHKITKRGQNVTFRCDPISEHNRLYWYRQTLGQGPEFLTYFQNEAQLEKSRLLSDRFSAERPKGSFSTLEIQRTEQGDSAMYLCASSLGRGEQYFGPGTRLTVT.

This clone was seen only once. The genes are TRBV7-9 and TRBJ1-2, with TRBD1 matching over 9 bases. V was clipped by 3 bases and J by 8 bases; unmatched bases: 7. The CDR3 contains 14 residues. Germline V gives CDR1 SEHNR, CDR2 FQNEAQ (reference sequence). In nucleotides, the CDR3 is TGTGCCAGCAGCTTTCGGGGACAGGGATTAGGCTACACCTTC. This codes for CASSFRGQGLGYTF.

V is TRBV4-3 and J is TRBJ2-2; D might be TRBD2 (6 bases). CDR3 length equals 16 residues. Germline CDR1 and CDR2: LGHNA and YSLEER. V was trimmed by 2 bases and J by 4 bases, leaving 14 bases between them. The CDR3 nucleotides are TGCGCCAGCAGCCAAAAGGCCTCGGGGGTCACCGGGGAGCTGTTTTTT. Encoded protein: CASSQKASGVTGELFF.

The chain combines TRBV6-5 with TRBJ1-5; 7 nucleotides agree with TRBD1. V was clipped by 6 bases and J by 9 bases; unmatched bases: 11. The germline CDR1 and CDR2 sequences are MNHEY and SVGAGI. CDR3 length equals 14 residues. Written as DNA, the CDR3 is TGTGCCAGCAGCCCACCGCACAGGGGCCGGCCCCAGCATTTT. This gives the protein CASSPPHRGRPQHF.

This clone was counted a few times. V gene TRBV3-1 (or the pseudogene TRBV3-2) combines with J gene TRBJ2-1, with TRBD2 matching 7 bases. This CDR3 spans 13 amino acids. Germline CDR1 is LGHDT and CDR2 is YNNKEL (reference sequence). V lost 6 bases to trimming and J lost 6 bases; unmatched junction nucleotides: 5. The CDR3 bases are TGTGCCAGCAGATCTTCGGGGGGCAATGAGCAGTTCTTC. Encoded protein: CASRSSGGNEQFF.